The rows below give T cell receptor beta chains drawn from one sample of a study of cytomegalovirus exposure and HLA in healthy donors. Generated by immunoSEQ multiplex PCR, the TCRdb table keeps only in-frame clones and is missing some. The table includes 92,000 or so clones, over 55% detected once. What was sequenced was PBMCs. Source of these receptors: a woman aged 50 to 60 in good health and CMV-seropositive. Both conserved end residues are part of each CDR3. Fields, in order: V gene, clone size, D gene, J gene, CDR3 DNA, CDR3 protein. The D gene is left open where the match is weak. The listing skips clone size in some rows; elsewhere it reads once, few, many or a size class.

>TRBV7-2|-|-|TRBJ1-2
TGTGCCAGCAGCCCCACGGTGGACTATGGCTACACCTTC
CASSPTVDYGYTF
>TRBV6-1|few|TRBD1|TRBJ2-7
TGTGCCAGCTCCCCCGGGACAGGGCGGCTCGAGCAGTACTTC
CASSPGTGRLEQYF
>TRBV7-2|once|TRBD2|TRBJ2-3
TGTGCCAGCAGCTACGGGGGGGCCGTCACAGATACGCAGTATTTT
CASSYGGAVTDTQYF
>TRBV10-1|-|TRBD2|TRBJ2-7
TGCGCCAGCAGTGAGTCCGGCGGGGGGGCGTACGAGCAGTACTTC
CASSESGGGAYEQYF
>TRBV9|-|TRBD1|TRBJ1-1
TGTGCCAGCAGCCCCGGACAGGGCCAAGCTTTCTTT
CASSPGQGQAFF
>TRBV7-6|once|TRBD2|TRBJ2-3
TGTGCCAGCAGCTTAGTGGGCGGTAGCGGGGCCACAGATACGCAGTATTTT
CASSLVGGSGATDTQYF
>TRBV19|once|-|TRBJ1-1
TGTGCCAGTAGTAACCGGGGATCCGTTATCACTGAAGCTTTCTTT
CASSNRGSVITEAFF
>TRBV7-9|-|-|TRBJ2-5
TGTGCCAGCAGCTTAGGGTCTAAAGAGACCCAGTACTTC
CASSLGSKETQYF
>TRBV14|many|-|TRBJ2-5
TGTGCCAGCAGCCAAGTCGGGTCACGGTTAGAGACCCAGTACTTC
CASSQVGSRLETQYF
>TRBV19|-|-|TRBJ1-2
TGTGCCAGTAGACCACTCGACAGATATAGTGGCTACACCTTT
CASRPLDRYSGYTF
>TRBV28|-|-|TRBJ1-1
TGTGCCAGCAGGCATCAGGGAACGAACACTGAAGCTTTCTTT
CASRHQGTNTEAFF